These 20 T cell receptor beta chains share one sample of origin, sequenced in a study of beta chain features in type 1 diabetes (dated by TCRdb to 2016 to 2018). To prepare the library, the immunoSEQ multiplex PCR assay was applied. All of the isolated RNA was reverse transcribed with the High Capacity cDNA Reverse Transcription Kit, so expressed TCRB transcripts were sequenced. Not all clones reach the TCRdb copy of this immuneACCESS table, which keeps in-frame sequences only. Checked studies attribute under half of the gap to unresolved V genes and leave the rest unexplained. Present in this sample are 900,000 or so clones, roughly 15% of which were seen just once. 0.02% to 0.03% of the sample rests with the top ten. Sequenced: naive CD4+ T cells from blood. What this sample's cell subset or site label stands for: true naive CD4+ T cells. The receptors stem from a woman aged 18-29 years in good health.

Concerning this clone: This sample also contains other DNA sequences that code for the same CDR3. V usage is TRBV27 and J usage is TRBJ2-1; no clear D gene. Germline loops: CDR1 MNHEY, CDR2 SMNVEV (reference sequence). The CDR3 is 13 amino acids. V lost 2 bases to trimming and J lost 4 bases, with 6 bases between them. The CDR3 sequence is CASSLRQYNEQFF. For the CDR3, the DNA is TGTGCCAGCAGTTTACGGCAGTACAATGAGCAGTTCTTC.

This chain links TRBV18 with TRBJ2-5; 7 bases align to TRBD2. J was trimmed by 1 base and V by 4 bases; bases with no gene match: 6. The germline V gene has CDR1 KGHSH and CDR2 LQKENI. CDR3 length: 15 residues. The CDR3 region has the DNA TGTGCCAGCTCACTCCAACTAGCGACCCAAGAGACCCAGTACTTC. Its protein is CASSLQLATQETQYF.

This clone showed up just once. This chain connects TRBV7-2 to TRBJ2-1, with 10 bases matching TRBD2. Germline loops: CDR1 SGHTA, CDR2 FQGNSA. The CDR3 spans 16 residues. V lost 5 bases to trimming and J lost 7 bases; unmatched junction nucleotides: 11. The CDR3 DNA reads TGTGCCAGCAGCCTTCCAAGCGGGAGGGGACGAAATGAGCAGTTCTTC. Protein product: CASSLPSGRGRNEQFF.

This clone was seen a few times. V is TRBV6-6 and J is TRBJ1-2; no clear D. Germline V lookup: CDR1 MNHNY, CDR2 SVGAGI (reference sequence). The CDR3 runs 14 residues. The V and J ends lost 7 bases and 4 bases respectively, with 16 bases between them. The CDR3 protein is CASKPTDGVYGYTF. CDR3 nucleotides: TGTGCCAGCAAACCCACGGACGGAGTCTATGGCTACACCTTC.

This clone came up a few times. The CDR3 region is CASSVQGANYGYTF. CDR3 DNA sequence: TGTGCCAGCAGCGTCCAGGGGGCTAACTATGGCTACACCTTC. The chain recombines TRBV9 with TRBJ1-2; 7 nucleotides match TRBD1. Trimming removed 2 bases from V and 0 bases from J; junction bases left unmatched: 1. The germline CDR1 and CDR2 sequences are SGDLS and YYNGEE. The CDR3 totals 14 residues.

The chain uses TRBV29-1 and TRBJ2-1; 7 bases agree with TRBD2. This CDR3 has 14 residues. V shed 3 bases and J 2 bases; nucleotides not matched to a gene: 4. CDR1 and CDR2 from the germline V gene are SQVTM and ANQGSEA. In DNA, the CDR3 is TGCAGCGTTGACTCGGGACTAACCTACAATGAGCAGTTCTTC. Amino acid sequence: CSVDSGLTYNEQFF.

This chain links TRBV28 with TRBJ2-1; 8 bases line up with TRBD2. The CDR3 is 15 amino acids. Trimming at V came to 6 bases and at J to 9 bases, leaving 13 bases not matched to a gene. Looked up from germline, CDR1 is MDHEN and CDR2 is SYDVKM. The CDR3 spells CASSNGRASTSEQFF. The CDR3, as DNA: TGTGCCAGCAGCAACGGGAGGGCCTCAACCAGTGAGCAGTTCTTC. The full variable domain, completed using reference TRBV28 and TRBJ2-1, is DVKVTQSSRYLVKRTGEKVFLECVQDMDHENMFWYRQDPGLGLRLIYFSYDVKMKEKGDIPEGYSVSREKKERFSLILESASTNQTSMYLCASSNGRASTSEQFFGPGTRLTVL.

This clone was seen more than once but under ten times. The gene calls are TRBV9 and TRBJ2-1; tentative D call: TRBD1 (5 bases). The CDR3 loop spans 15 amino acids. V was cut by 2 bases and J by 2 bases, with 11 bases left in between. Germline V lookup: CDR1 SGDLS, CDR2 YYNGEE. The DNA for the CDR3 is TGTGCCAGCAGCGTCCGGACAACCCCCTACAATGAGCAGTTCTTC. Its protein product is CASSVRTTPYNEQFF.

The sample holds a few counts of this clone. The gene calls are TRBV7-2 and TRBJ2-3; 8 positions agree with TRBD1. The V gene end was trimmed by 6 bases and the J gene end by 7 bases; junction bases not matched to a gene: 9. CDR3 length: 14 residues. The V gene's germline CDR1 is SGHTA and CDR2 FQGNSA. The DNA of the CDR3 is TGTGCCAGCAGTGGCCGGACAGGGTGGTATACGCAGTATTTT. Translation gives CASSGRTGWYTQYF.

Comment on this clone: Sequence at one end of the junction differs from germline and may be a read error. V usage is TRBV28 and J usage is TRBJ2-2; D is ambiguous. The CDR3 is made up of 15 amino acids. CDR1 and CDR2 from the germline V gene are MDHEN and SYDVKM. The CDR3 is CASSERLSKTGELFF. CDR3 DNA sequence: TGTGCCAGCAGTGAAAGATTATCGAAAACCGGGGAGCTGTTTTTT.

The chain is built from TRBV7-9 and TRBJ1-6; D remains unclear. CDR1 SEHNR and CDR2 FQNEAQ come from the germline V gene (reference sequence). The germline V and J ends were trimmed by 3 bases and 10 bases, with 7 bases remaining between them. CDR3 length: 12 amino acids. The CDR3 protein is CASSLGISPLHF. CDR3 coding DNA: TGTGCCAGCAGCTTGGGTATCTCACCCCTCCACTTT.

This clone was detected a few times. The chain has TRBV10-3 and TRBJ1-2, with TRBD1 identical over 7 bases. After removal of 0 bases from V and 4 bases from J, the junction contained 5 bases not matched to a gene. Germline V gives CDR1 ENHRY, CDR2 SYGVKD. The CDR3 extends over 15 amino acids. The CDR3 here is CAISESQGFGYGYTF. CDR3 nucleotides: TGTGCCATCAGTGAGTCACAGGGGTTCGGCTATGGCTACACCTTC.

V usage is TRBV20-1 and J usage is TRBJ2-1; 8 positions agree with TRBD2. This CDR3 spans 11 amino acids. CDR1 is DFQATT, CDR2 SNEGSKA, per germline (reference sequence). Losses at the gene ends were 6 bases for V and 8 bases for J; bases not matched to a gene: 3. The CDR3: CSAIAGHEQFF. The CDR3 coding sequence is TGCAGTGCCATAGCGGGGCATGAGCAGTTCTTC.

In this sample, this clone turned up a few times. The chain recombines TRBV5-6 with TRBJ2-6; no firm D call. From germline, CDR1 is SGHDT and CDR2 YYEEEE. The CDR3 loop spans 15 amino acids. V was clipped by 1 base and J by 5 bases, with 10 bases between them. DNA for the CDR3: TGTGCCAGCAGCTTGCCCAGGTACTGGGCCAACGTCCTGACTTTC. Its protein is CASSLPRYWANVLTF.

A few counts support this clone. The CDR3 nucleotides read TGTGCCAGCACCGAGAGTACTGAAGCTTTCTTT. It specifies CASTESTEAFF. The chain combines TRBV28 with TRBJ1-1; no firm D call. Germline V CDR1 and CDR2: MDHEN, SYDVKM. V was pared by 7 bases and J by 5 bases, with 8 bases between. CDR3 length equals 11 residues.

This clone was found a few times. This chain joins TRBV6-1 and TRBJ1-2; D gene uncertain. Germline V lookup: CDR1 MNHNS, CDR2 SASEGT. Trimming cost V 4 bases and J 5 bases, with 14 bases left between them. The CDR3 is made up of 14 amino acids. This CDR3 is CASSGWEPGYGYTF. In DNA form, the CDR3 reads TGTGCCAGCAGTGGTTGGGAGCCTGGATATGGCTACACCTTC.

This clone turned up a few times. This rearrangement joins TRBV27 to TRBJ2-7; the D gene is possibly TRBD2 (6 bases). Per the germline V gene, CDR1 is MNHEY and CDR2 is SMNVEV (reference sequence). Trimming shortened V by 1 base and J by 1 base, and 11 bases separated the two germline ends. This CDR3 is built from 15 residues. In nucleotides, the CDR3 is TGTGCCAGCAGTTTATTTGCGGGATCTTCCTACGAGCAGTACTTC. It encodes CASSLFAGSSYEQYF.

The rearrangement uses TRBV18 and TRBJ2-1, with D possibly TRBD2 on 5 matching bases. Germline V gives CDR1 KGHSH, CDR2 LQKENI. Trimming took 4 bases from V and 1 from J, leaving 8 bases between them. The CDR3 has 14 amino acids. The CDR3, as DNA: TGTGCCAGCTCACAGACTAATTCCTACAATGAGCAGTTCTTC. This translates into CASSQTNSYNEQFF.

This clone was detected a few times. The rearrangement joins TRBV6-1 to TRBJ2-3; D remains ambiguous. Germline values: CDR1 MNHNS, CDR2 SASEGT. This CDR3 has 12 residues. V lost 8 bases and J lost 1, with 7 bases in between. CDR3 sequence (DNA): TGTGCCAGCTCCGCTCGCACAGATACGCAGTATTTT. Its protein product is CASSARTDTQYF.

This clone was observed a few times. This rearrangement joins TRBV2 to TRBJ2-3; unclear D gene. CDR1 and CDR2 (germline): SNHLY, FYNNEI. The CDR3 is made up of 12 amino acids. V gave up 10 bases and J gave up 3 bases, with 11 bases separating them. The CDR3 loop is CATNSHTDTQYF. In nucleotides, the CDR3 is TGTGCCACCAACTCTCATACAGATACGCAGTATTTT.